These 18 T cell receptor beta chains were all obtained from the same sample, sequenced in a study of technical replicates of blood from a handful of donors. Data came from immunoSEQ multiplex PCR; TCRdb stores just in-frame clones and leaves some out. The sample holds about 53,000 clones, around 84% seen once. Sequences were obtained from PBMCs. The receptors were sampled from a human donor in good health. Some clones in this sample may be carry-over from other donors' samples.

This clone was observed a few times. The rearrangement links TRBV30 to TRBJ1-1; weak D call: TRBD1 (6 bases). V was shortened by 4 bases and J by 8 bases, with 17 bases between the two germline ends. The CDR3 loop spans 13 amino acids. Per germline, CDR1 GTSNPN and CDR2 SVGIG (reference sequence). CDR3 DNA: TGTGCCTGGACCTCCTCCGGGGACAACGAAGCTTTCTTT. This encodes CAWTSSGDNEAFF.

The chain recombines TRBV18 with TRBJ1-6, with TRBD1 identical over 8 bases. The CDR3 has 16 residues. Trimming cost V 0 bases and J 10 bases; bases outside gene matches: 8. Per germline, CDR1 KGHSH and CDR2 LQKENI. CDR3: CASSPPGQGLLSPLHF. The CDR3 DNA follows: TGTGCCAGCTCACCACCCGGACAGGGTCTTTTGTCACCCCTCCACTTT.

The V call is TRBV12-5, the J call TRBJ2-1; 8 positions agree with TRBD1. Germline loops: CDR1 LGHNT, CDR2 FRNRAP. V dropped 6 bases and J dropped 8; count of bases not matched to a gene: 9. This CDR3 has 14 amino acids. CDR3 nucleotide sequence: TGTGCTAGTGGACCTCAGGGGGCCAGGGATGAGCAGTTCTTC. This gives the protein CASGPQGARDEQFF.

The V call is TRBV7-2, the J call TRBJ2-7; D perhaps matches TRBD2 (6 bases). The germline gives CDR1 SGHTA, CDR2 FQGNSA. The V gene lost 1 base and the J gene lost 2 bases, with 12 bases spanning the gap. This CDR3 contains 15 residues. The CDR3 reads CASSLDPGVTYEQYF. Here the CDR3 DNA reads TGTGCCAGCAGCTTAGATCCGGGGGTCACCTACGAGCAGTACTTC.

The CDR3 reads CASSFGGDPGLEAFF. The CDR3 DNA reads as TGCGCCAGCAGCTTCGGGGGAGATCCGGGACTCGAAGCTTTCTTT. The J gene is TRBJ1-1, the V gene TRBV5-1, with D maybe TRBD1 (5 bases). CDR3 length: 15 amino acids. Germline V lookup: CDR1 SGHRS, CDR2 YFSETQ. V was cut by 2 bases and J by 8 bases, with 19 bases left in between. Complete variable domain (other parts from reference TRBV5-1 and TRBJ1-1): KAGVTQTPRYLIKTRGQQVTLSCSPISGHRSVSWYQQTPGQGLQFLFEYFSETQRNKGNFPGRFSGRQFSNSRSEMNVSTLELGDSALYLCASSFGGDPGLEAFFGQGTRLTVV.

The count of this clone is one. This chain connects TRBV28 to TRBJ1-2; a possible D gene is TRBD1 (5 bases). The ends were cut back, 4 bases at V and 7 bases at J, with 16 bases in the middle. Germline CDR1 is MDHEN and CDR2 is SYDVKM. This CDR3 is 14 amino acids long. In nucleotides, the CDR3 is TGTGCCAGCAGTTCCAGGGTGGCGGTGGTTGGCTACACCTTC. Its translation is CASSSRVAVVGYTF.

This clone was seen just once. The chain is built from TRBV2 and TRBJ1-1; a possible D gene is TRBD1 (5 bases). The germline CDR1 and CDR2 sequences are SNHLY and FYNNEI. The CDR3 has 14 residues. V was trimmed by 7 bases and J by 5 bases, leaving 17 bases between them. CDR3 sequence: CASTVTGGGTEAFF. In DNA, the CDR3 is TGTGCCAGCACCGTTACCGGGGGTGGAACTGAAGCTTTCTTT.

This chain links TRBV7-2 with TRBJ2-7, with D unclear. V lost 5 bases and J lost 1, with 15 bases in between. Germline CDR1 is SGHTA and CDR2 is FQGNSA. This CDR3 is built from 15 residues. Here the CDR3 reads CASSPAAQLSYEQYF. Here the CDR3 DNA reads TGTGCCAGCAGCCCTGCAGCACAGCTTTCCTACGAGCAGTACTTC.

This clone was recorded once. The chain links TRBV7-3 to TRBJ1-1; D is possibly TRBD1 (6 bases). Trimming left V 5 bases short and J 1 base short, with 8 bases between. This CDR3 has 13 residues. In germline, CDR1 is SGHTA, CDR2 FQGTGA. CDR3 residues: CASSQGQNTEAFF. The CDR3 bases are TGTGCCAGCAGCCAGGGACAGAACACTGAAGCTTTCTTT.

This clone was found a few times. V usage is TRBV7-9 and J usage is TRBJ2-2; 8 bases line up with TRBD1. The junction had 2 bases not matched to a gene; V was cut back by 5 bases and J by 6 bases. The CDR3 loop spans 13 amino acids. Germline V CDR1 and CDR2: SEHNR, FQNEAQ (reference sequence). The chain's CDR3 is CASSPQGAGELFF. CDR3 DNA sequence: TGTGCCAGCAGCCCACAGGGGGCCGGGGAGCTGTTTTTT. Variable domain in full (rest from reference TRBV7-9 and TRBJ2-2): DTGVSQNPRHKITKRGQNVTFRCDPISEHNRLYWYRQTLGQGPEFLTYFQNEAQLEKSRLLSDRFSAERPKGSFSTLEIQRTEQGDSAMYLCASSPQGAGELFFGEGSRLTVL.

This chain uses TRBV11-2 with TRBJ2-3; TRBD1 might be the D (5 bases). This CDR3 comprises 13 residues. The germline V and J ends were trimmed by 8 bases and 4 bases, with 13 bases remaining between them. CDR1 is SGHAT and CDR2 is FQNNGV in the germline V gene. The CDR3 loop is CASGIGAADTQYF. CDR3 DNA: TGTGCCAGCGGGATAGGGGCGGCAGATACGCAGTATTTT.

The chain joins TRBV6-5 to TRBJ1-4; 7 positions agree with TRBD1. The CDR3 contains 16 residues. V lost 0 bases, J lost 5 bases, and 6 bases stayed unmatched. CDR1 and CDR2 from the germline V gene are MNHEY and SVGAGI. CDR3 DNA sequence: TGTGCCAGCAGTTACTCCTCGACAGGGCGAAATGAAAAACTGTTTTTT. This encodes CASSYSSTGRNEKLFF.

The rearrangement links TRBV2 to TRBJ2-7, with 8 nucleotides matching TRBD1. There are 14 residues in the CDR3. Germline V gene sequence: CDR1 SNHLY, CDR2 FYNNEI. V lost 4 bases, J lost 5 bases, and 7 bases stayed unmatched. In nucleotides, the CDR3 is TGTGCCAGCAGTGTAGTATCAGGGGGCAACGAGCAGTACTTC. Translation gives CASSVVSGGNEQYF. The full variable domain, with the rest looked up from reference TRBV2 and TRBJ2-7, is EPEVTQTPSHQVTQMGQEVILRCVPISNHLYFYWYRQILGQKVEFLVSFYNNEISEKSEIFDDQFSVERPDGSNFTLKIRSTKLEDSAMYFCASSVVSGGNEQYFGPGTRLTVT.

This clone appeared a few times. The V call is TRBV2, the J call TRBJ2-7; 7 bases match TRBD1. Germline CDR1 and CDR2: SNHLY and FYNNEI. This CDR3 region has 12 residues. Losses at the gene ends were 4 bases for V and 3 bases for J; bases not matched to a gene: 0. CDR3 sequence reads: CASSGQGYEQYF. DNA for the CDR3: TGTGCCAGCAGTGGACAGGGCTACGAGCAGTACTTC.

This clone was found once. The CDR3 region has the DNA TGCGCCAGCAGCGCCCAGGCAGGCGCTAGCAATCAGCCCCAGCATTTT. This sequence encodes CASSAQAGASNQPQHF. This chain connects TRBV4-1 to TRBJ1-5; D remains unclear. Deletions cut 5 bases from V and 0 bases from J, with 14 bases between. Germline V gene sequence: CDR1 MGHRA, CDR2 YSYEKL. The CDR3 sequence is 16 residues long.

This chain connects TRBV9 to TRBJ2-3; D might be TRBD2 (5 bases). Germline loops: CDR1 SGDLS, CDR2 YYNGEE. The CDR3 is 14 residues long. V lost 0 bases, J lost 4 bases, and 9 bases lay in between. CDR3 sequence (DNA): TGTGCCAGCAGCGTAGCCCGGGGTGCAGATACGCAGTATTTT. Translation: CASSVARGADTQYF.

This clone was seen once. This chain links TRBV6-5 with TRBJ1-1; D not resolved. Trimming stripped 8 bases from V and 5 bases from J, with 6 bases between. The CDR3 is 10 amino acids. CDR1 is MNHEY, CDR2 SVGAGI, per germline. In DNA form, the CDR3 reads TGTGCCAGCGGGGAGACTGAAGCTTTCTTT. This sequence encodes CASGETEAFF.

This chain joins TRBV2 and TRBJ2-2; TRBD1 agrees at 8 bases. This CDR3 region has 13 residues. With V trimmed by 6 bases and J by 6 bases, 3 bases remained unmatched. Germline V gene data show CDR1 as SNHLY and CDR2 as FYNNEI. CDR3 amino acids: CASRQGASGELFF. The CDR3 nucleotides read TGTGCCAGCAGGCAGGGGGCATCCGGGGAGCTGTTTTTT.